A single sample is the source of the 5 T cell receptor beta chains below, sequenced in a study of CD8 T cells in ankylosing spondylitis. Findings and caveats of the study: The study identified a TCR beta motif of several highly homologous variants that appeared characteristic of ankylosing spondylitis blood.

These receptors' antigens are unknown. TCRdb fed the 5' RACE reads into MiXCR, producing one record per CDR3 protein. Of 800,000 to 900,000 distinct CDR3 sequences in the sample, about 12% are singletons; the top ten hold roughly 0.51%. Source material: blood, either unsorted or a sorted T cell fraction (not recorded which). Every receptor here comes from a male donor with ankylosing spondylitis.

Only a few counts were recorded for this clonotype. The chain recombines TRBV7-2 with TRBJ1-1, with a possible D match to TRBD1 (6 bases). Between the trimmed V and J ends, which lost 1 base and 4 bases, there was a span of 13 bases. Germline V lookup: CDR1 SGHTA, CDR2 FQGNSA. The CDR3 is 15 amino acids. The CDR3 is CASSLVWGAATEAFF. The DNA for the CDR3 is TGTGCCAGCAGCTTAGTATGGGGGGCGGCCACTGAAGCTTTCTTT.

In this sample, this clonotype turned up once. The rearrangement links TRBV7-2 to TRBJ2-3; 9 bases fit TRBD2. V was pared by 5 bases and J by 2 bases, with 8 bases of the junction left unmatched. Germline loops: CDR1 SGHTA, CDR2 FQGNSA. The CDR3 runs 16 residues. The CDR3 sequence is CASSLTSGPFTDTQYF. The CDR3 DNA sequence: TGTGCCAGCAGCCTGACTAGCGGTCCGTTCACAGATACGCAGTATTTT.

There are a few counts of this clonotype. This rearrangement joins TRBV5-6 to TRBJ1-5; possibly TRBD1 for D (6 bases). V dropped 5 bases and J dropped 2 bases, with 11 bases sitting between them. Germline V lookup: CDR1 SGHDT, CDR2 YYEEEE. CDR3 length equals 14 residues. The CDR3 reads CASRPWGRNQPQHF. CDR3 bases: TGTGCCAGCAGACCTTGGGGGCGCAATCAGCCCCAGCATTTT.

This clonotype was seen a handful of times. V gene TRBV12-3 or TRBV12-4 combines with J gene TRBJ1-2; D is possibly TRBD1 (5 bases). Trimming left V 6 bases short and J 6 bases short, with 14 bases between. The CDR3 contains 13 residues. The CDR3 DNA reads TGTGCCAGCAGACGGACACCGGTGGATGGCTACACCTTC. Its translation is CASRRTPVDGYTF.

This clonotype was seen repeatedly, ten times or more. The gene calls are TRBV9 and TRBJ1-1, with unresolved D. The CDR3 has 13 amino acids. Germline CDR1 is SGDLS and CDR2 is YYNGEE. V lost 0 bases, J lost 10 bases, and 13 bases lay in between. In nucleotides, the CDR3 is TGTGCCAGCAGCGTAGCTTCAGGTTCGGGAGCTTTCTTT. Translated: CASSVASGSGAFF.